The entry below describes one T cell receptor (beta chain). Its target is not known. The CDR3 runs to 14 residues. Germline CDR1 SGHVS, CDR2 FNYEAQ. V lost 3 bases and J lost 5, with 13 bases in between. The sample comes from a study of graft-versus-host responses after intestinal transplantation. In the study overall: Recipients had multivisceral, liver-intestinal, or isolated intestinal transplants.

Study outcomes and limitations: Individuals who had graft-donor T cell macrochimerism had allografts that showed high graft-versus-host to host-versus-graft clonal ratios. The authors found GvH clones in recipient marrow, some appearing first in ileum or blood.

Libraries were prepared by immunoSEQ multiplex PCR; TCRdb keeps only in-frame clonotypes and omits some of them. The table lists about 110,000 clones, 93% of them singletons. Sequences were derived from unstimulated CD8+ T cells sorted from spleen or lymph node cells, sampled before intestinal transplant. This TCR came from a human donor who received an intestinal transplant. The chain couples TRBV7-6 to TRBJ1-1; unclear D gene. CDR3 protein: CASSLAAGGTEAFF. The CDR3 nucleotides are TGTGCCAGCAGCTTGGCGGCAGGAGGAACTGAAGCTTTCTTT.